This T cell receptor beta chain comes out of a study of blood T cell repertoires in COVID-19. Across under 25 US areas, participants ranged in age from 18 to 89 years. Donors in Cohort 3 who had recovered were those with two negative PCRs, healthcare professional clearance, or resolution of their symptoms. Original processing methods: Amplification with reference gene primers provided the estimates of nucleated cell counts. Only in-frame clones appear in the TCRdb table, and some are missing; sequencing was by immunoSEQ multiplex PCR. V, J and clone size derive from that table, while D and trimming were established from the DNA sequence. The sample contains around 230,000 clones, around four fifths of which appear only once. The germline V gene has CDR1 MGHDK and CDR2 SYGVNS. The length of the CDR3 is 15 residues. Trimming took 9 bases from V and 5 from J; bases not matched to a gene: 9.

The clonotype comes from a middle-aged man who had recovered from COVID-19. Sample: PBMCs or T cells enriched from blood (not recorded which). The chain couples TRBV25-1 to TRBJ2-5; TRBD2 agrees at 13 bases. The CDR3 nucleotides read TGTGCCAGTAGTCGCACTAGCGGGAGGGGGGAGACCCAGTACTTC. Its protein is CASSRTSGRGETQYF. Using reference TRBV25-1 and TRBJ2-5 for the parts outside the CDR3, the full variable domain is EADIYQTPRYLVIGTGKKITLECSQTMGHDKMYWYQQDPGMELHLIHYSYGVNSTEKGDLSSESTVSRIRTEHFPLTLESARPSHTSQYLCASSRTSGRGETQYFGPGTRLLVL.